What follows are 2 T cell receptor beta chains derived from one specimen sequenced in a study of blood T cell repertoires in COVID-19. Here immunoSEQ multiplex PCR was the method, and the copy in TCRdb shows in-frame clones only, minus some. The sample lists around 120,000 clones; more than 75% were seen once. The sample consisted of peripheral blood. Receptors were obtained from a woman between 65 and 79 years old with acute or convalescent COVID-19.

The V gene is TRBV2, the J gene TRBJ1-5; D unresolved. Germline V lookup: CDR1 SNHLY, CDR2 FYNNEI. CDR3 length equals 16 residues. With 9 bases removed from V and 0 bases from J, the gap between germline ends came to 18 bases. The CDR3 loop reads CASTLEQSYSNQPQHF. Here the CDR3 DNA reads TGTGCCAGTACGTTGGAACAGAGCTATAGCAATCAGCCCCAGCATTTT.

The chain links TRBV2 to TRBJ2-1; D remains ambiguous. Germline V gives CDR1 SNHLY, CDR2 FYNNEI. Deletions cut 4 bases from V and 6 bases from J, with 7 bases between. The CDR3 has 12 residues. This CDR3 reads CASSVTGNEQFF. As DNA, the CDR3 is TGTGCCAGCAGTGTGACGGGCAATGAGCAGTTCTTC.